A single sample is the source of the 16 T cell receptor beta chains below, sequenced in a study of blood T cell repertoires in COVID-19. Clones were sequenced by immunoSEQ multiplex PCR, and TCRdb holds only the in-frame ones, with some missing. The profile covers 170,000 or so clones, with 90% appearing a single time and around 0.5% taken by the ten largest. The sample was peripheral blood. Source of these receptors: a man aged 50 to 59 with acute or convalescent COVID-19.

The CDR3 nucleotides are TGTGCCAGCAGTTACTCCCGGGGGGAGACCCAGTACTTC. This translates into CASSYSRGETQYF. The chain joins TRBV6-5 to TRBJ2-5; D perhaps matches TRBD2 (6 bases). Trimming shortened V by 0 bases and J by 5 bases, and 7 bases separated the two germline ends. Germline CDR1 and CDR2: MNHEY and SVGAGI. This CDR3 spans 13 amino acids.

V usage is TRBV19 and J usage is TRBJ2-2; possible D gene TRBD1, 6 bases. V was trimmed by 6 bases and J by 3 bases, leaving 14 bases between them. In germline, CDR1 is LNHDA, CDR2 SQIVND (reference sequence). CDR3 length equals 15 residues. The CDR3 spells CASREAGVYTGELFF. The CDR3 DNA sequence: TGTGCCAGTAGGGAAGCAGGGGTCTACACCGGGGAGCTGTTTTTT. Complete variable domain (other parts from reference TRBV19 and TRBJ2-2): DGGITQSPKYLFRKEGQNVTLSCEQNLNHDAMYWYRQDPGQGLRLIYYSQIVNDFQKGDIAEGYSVSREKKESFPLTVTSAQKNPTAFYLCASREAGVYTGELFFGEGSRLTVL.

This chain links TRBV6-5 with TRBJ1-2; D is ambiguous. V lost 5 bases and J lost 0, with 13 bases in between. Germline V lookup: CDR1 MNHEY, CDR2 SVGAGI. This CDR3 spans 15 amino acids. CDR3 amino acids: CASSRLRESNYGYTF. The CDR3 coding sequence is TGTGCCAGCAGTCGACTTCGTGAGTCTAACTATGGCTACACCTTC.

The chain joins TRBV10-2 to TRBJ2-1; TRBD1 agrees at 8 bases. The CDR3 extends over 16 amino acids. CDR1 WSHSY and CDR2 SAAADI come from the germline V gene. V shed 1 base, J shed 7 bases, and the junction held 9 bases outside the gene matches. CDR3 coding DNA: TGCGCCAGCAGTGAGTTAGGGCAGGGGGCGCTAAATGAGCAGTTCTTC. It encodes CASSELGQGALNEQFF.

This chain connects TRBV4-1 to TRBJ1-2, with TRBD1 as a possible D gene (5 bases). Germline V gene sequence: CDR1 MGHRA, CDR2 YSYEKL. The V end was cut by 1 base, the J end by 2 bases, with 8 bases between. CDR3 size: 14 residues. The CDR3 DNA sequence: TGCGCCAGCAGCCAAGGACAGAGCAACTATGGCTACACCTTC. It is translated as CASSQGQSNYGYTF.

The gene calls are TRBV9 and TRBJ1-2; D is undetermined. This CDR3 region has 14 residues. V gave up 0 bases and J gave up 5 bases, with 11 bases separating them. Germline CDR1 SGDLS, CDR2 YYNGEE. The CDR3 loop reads CASSVGGVGYGYTF. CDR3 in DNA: TGTGCCAGCAGCGTAGGGGGAGTTGGGTATGGCTACACCTTC.

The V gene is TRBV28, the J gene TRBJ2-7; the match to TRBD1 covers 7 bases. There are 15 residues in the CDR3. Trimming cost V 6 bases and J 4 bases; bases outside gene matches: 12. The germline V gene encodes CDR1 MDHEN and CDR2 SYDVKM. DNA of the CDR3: TGTGCCAGCAGCCTTACTAGGGGACAGAGATACGAGCAGTACTTC. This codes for CASSLTRGQRYEQYF.

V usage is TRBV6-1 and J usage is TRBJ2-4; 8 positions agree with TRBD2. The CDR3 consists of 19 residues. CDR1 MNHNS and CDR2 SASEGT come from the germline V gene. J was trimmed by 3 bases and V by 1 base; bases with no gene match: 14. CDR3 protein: CASSEVQFGVAGSKNIQYF. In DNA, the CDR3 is TGTGCCAGCAGTGAAGTACAATTTGGAGTAGCGGGAAGCAAAAACATTCAGTACTTC.

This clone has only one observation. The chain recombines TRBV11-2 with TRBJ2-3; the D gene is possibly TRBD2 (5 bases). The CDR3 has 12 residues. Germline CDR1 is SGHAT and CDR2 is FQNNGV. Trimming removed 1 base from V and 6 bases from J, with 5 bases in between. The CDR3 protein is CASSLGGDTQYF. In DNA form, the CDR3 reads TGTGCCAGCAGCTTAGGAGGGGATACGCAGTATTTT.

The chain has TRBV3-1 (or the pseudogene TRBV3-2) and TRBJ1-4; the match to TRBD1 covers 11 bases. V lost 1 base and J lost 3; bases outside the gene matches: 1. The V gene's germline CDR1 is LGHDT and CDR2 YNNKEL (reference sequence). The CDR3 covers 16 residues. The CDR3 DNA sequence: TGTGCCAGCAGCCAAGGGACAGGGGGCTCTAATGAAAAACTGTTTTTT. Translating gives CASSQGTGGSNEKLFF.

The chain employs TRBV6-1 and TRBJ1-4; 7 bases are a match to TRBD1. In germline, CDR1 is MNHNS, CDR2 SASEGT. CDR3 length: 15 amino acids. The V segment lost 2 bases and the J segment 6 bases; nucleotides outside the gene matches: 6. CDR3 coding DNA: TGTGCCAGCAGTGAACAAGGGGGCAGCTATGAAAAACTGTTTTTT. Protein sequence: CASSEQGGSYEKLFF.

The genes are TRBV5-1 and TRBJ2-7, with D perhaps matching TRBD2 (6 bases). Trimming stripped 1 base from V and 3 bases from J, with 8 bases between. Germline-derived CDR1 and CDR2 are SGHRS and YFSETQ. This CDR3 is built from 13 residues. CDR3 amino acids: CASSLIGGYEQYF. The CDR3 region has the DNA TGCGCCAGCAGCTTGATCGGGGGCTACGAGCAGTACTTC.

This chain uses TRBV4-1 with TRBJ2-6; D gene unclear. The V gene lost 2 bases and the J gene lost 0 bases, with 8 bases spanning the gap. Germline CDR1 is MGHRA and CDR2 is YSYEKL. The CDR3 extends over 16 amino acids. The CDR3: CASSQMSLSGANVLTF. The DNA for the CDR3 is TGCGCCAGCAGCCAAATGAGCCTCTCTGGGGCCAACGTCCTGACTTTC.

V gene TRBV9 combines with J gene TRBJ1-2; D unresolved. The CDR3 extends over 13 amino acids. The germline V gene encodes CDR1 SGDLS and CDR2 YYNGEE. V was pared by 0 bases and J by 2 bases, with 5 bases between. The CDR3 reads CASSVGVNYGYTF. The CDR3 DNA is TGTGCCAGCAGCGTAGGAGTGAACTATGGCTACACCTTC. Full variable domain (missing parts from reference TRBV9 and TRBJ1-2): DSGVTQTPKHLITATGQRVTLRCSPRSGDLSVYWYQQSLDQGLQFLIQYYNGEERAKGNILERFSAQQFPDLHSELNLSSLELGDSALYFCASSVGVNYGYTFGSGTRLTVV.

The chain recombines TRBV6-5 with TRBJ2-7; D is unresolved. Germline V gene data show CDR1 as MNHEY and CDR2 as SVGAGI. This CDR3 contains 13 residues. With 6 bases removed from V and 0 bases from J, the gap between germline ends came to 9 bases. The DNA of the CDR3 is TGTGCCAGCAGGGGCCCCAGCTCCTACGAGCAGTACGTC. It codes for CASRGPSSYEQYV.

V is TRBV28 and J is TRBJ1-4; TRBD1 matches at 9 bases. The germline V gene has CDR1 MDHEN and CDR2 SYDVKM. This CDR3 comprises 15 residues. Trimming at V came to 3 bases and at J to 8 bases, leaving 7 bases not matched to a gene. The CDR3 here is CASSLTGTGWEKLFF. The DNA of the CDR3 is TGTGCCAGCAGTTTGACCGGGACAGGGTGGGAAAAACTGTTTTTT.